This is a list of T cell receptor beta chains from one sample in a study of control samples from healthy donors and cancer patients. Sequencing was performed with immunoSEQ multiplex PCR; in TCRdb, only in-frame clones are kept and a portion is missing. The table records around 230,000 clones, roughly 94% of them present only once. The sample was blood. Receptors originate from a man over 45 in good health. CDR3s include the opening cysteine and the closing phenylalanine or tryptophan. D genes are given only for firm matches. Clone size is not always given. Where it is, it says once, few, many or a class for expanded clones.

DNA: TGCGCCAGCAGCTTACTCGGGACAACCTACAATGAGCAGTTCTTC; CDR3: CASSLLGTTYNEQFF; D: NA; J: TRBJ2-1; V: TRBV5-1; size: NA
DNA: TGTGCCAGCAGTTTCGTAGTCGGCACCGGGGAGCTGTTTTTT; CDR3: CASSFVVGTGELFF; D: NA; J: TRBJ2-2; V: TRBV27; size: NA
DNA: TGTGCCAGCAGCACCGGGACAGGGGGCGCGTACACCGGGGAGCTGTTTTTT; CDR3: CASSTGTGGAYTGELFF; D: TRBD1; J: TRBJ2-2; V: TRBV5-6; size: NA
DNA: TGTGCCAGTACCCGGGGGGGGATCGGGGAAAAACTGTTTTTT; CDR3: CASTRGGIGEKLFF; D: NA; J: TRBJ1-4; V: TRBV6-5; size: NA
DNA: TGTGCCAGCAGCTACGGAGAGGGATATGGCTACACCTTC; CDR3: CASSYGEGYGYTF; D: NA; J: TRBJ1-2; V: TRBV7-9; size: NA
DNA: TGTGCCAGCAGCCCAGGACAGGGCCCAGAGACCCAGTACTTC; CDR3: CASSPGQGPETQYF; D: TRBD1; J: TRBJ2-5; V: TRBV7-9; size: NA
DNA: TGTGCCATCATGGACAGGGGGCGCGGCTATGGCTACACCTTC; CDR3: CAIMDRGRGYGYTF; D: TRBD1; J: TRBJ1-2; V: TRBV10-3; size: NA
DNA: TGTGCCAGCAGCTTGATTAGGTCGGGGGCCGTCAATTCACCCCTCCACTTT; CDR3: CASSLIRSGAVNSPLHF; D: NA; J: TRBJ1-6; V: TRBV7-2; size: NA
DNA: TGTGCCAGCAGTGAGTTGGTACAGAACTCCCAGCCCCAGCATTTT; CDR3: CASSELVQNSQPQHF; D: NA; J: TRBJ1-5; V: TRBV2; size: NA
DNA: TGTGCCAGCAGCTTTCAGGGAATGAACACTGAAGCTTTCTTT; CDR3: CASSFQGMNTEAFF; D: NA; J: TRBJ1-1; V: TRBV7-9; size: NA
DNA: TGTGCCAGCAGCCCCCGCCCGGGGGGGCATGGTGATGAGCAGTTCTTC; CDR3: CASSPRPGGHGDEQFF; D: TRBD2; J: TRBJ2-1; V: TRBV3-1/TRBV3-2; size: NA
DNA: TGCGCCAGCAGCTTACAGGGAGATGGCTACACCTTC; CDR3: CASSLQGDGYTF; D: NA; J: TRBJ1-2; V: TRBV5-1; size: NA
DNA: TGTGCCAGCAGTTTAGCCCTCCGTCCCAAAGGGACCCAGTACTTC; CDR3: CASSLALRPKGTQYF; D: NA; J: TRBJ2-5; V: TRBV28; size: NA
DNA: TGTGCCAGCAGTTTATTGTACGGACAGGGGGGGGGCTACACCTTC; CDR3: CASSLLYGQGGGYTF; D: TRBD1; J: TRBJ1-2; V: TRBV27; size: once